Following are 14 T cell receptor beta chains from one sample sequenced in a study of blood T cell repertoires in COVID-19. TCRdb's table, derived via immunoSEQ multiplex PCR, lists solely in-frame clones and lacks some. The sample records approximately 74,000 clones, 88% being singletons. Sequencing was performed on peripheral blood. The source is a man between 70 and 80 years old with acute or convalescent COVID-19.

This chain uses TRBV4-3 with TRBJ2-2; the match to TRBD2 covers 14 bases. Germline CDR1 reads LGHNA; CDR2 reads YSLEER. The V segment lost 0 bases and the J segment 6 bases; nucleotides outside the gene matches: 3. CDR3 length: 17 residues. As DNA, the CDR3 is TGCGCCAGCAGCCAAGAAGGACTAGCGGGAGGTGCCGGGGAGCTGTTTTTT. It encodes CASSQEGLAGGAGELFF.

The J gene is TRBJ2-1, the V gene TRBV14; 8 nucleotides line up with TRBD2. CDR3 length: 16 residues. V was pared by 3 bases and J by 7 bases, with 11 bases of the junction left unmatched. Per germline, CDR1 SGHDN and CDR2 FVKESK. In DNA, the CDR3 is TGTGCCAGCAGCCAGATGGGACTAGTCGCCCGAAATGAGCAGTTCTTC. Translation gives CASSQMGLVARNEQFF.

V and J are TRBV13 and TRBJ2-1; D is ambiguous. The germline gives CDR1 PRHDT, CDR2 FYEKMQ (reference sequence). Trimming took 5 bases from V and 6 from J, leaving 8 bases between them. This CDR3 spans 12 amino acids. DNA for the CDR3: TGTGCCAGCAGCCCTCAGGTCAATGAGCAGTTCTTC. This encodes CASSPQVNEQFF. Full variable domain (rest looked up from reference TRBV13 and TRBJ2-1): AAGVIQSPRHLIKEKRETATLKCYPIPRHDTVYWYQQGPGQDPQFLISFYEKMQSDKGSIPDRFSAQQFSDYHSELNMSSLELGDSALYFCASSPQVNEQFFGPGTRLTVL.

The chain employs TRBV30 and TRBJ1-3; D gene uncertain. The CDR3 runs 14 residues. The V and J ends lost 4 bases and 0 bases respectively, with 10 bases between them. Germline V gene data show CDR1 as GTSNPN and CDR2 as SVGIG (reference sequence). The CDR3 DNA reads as TGTGCCTGGAACTACGGGTCCTCTGGAAACACCATATATTTT. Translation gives CAWNYGSSGNTIYF.

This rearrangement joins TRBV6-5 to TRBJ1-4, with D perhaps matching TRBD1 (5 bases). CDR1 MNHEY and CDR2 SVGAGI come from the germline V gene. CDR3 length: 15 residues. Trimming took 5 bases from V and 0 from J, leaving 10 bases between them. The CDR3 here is CASSPGGTTNEKLFF. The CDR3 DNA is TGTGCCAGCAGTCCCGGGGGAACAACTAATGAAAAACTGTTTTTT.

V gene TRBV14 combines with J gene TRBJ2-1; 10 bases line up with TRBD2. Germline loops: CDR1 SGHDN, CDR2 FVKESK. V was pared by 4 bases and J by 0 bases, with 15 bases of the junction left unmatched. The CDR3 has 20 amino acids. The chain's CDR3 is CASSLYRLAGGLSSYNEQFF. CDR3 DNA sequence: TGTGCCAGCAGCCTTTACCGACTAGCGGGCGGCTTGAGCTCCTACAATGAGCAGTTCTTC.

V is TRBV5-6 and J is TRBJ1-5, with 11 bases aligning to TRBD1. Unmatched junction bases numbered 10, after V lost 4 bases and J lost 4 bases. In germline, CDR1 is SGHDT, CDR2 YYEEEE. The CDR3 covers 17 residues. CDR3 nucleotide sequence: TGTGCCAGCAGCCGCATATCGGGGACAGGGGGAAATCAGCCCCAGCATTTT. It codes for CASSRISGTGGNQPQHF.

The CDR3 is CASFEAGGLTEAFF. The CDR3, as DNA: TGTGCCAGCTTTGAGGCCGGGGGGCTCACTGAAGCTTTCTTT. This chain connects TRBV5-6 to TRBJ1-1; D perhaps matches TRBD1 (6 bases). The CDR3 loop spans 14 amino acids. V dropped 7 bases and J dropped 4 bases, with 17 bases sitting between them. Germline CDR1 SGHDT, CDR2 YYEEEE.

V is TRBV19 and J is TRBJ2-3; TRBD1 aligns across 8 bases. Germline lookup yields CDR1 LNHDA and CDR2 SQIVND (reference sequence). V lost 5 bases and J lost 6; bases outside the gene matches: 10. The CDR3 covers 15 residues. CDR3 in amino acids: CASSGRDRPSDTQYF. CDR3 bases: TGTGCCAGTAGTGGCCGGGACAGGCCCTCCGATACGCAGTATTTT.

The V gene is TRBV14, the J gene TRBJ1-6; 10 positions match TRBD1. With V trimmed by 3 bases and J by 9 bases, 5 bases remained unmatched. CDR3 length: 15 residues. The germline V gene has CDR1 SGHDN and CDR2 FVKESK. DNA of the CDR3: TGTGCCAGCAGCCAGGAGACAGGGGGCGGTTCACCCCTCCACTTT. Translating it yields CASSQETGGGSPLHF.

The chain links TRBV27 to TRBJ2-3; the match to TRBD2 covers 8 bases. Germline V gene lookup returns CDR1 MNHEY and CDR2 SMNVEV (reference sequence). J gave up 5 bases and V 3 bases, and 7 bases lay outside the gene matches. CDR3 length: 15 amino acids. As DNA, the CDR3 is TGTGCCAGCAGTTTTACTAGCGGAGTTTTAGATACGCAGTATTTT. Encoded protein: CASSFTSGVLDTQYF.

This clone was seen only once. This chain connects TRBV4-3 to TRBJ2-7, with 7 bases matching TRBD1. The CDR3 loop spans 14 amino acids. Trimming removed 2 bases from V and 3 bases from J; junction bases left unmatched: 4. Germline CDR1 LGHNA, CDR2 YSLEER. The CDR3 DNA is TGCGCCAGCAGCCAATCGGGACAGTTCTACGAGCAGTACTTC. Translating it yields CASSQSGQFYEQYF.

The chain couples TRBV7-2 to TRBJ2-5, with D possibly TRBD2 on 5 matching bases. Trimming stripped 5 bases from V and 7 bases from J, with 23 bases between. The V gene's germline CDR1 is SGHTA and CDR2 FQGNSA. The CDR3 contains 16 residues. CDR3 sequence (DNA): TGTGCCAGCAGCGGGCGGGCCCTAGCTCCGGGGATGACCCAGTACTTC. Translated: CASSGRALAPGMTQYF.

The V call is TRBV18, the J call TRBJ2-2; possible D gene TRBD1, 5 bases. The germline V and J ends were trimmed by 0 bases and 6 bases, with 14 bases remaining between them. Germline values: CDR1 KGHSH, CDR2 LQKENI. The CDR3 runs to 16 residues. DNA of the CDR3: TGTGCCAGCTCACCACCGGCAGGGCACTATGCCGGGGAGCTGTTTTTT. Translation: CASSPPAGHYAGELFF.